The next 21 T cell receptor beta chains were all read from a single sample in a study of blood T cell repertoires in COVID-19. Some clones are missing from TCRdb's copy, which holds only in-frame ones; the method was immunoSEQ multiplex PCR. The sample consists of under 250,000 clones, roughly 80% of them appearing once. Sequencing was carried out using peripheral blood. The receptors shown here come from a woman aged 55-69 years who had recovered from COVID-19.

V gene TRBV27 combines with J gene TRBJ2-1, with 10 positions matching TRBD2. Germline lookup yields CDR1 MNHEY and CDR2 SMNVEV (reference sequence). CDR3 length: 13 residues. With V trimmed by 5 bases and J by 13 bases, 8 bases remained unmatched. The CDR3 loop reads CASSLLAGGDQFF. As DNA, the CDR3 is TGTGCCAGCAGTCTGTTAGCGGGGGGTGATCAGTTCTTC.

This chain links TRBV11-3 with TRBJ2-1, with 12 bases fitting TRBD2. V was pared by 4 bases and J by 7 bases, with 5 bases of the junction left unmatched. CDR3 length: 15 residues. The germline V gene encodes CDR1 SGHNT and CDR2 YENEEA. CDR3 in DNA: TGTGCCAGCAGCTCCCGACTAGCGGGGGTTAATGAGCAGTTCTTC. It is translated as CASSSRLAGVNEQFF.

This clone was seen a handful of times. The chain combines TRBV6-7 with TRBJ1-2; 9 bases align to TRBD1. TRBV6-7 is annotated as an ORF whose role is uncertain. The CDR3 consists of 17 residues. The trim removed 6 bases at V and 4 bases at J, leaving 15 bases unmatched. Written as DNA, the CDR3 is TGTGCCAGCAGAAATGATGTTCGGGACAGGGAATCCTATGGCTACACCTTC. The encoded protein is CASRNDVRDRESYGYTF.

V is TRBV6-5 and J is TRBJ1-2; D uncertain. The V end was cut by 3 bases, the J end by 2 bases, with 13 bases between. Germline values: CDR1 MNHEY, CDR2 SVGAGI. The length of the CDR3 is 15 residues. The DNA for the CDR3 is TGTGCCAGCAGTTATTTAGGCAGGCACAACTATGGCTACACCTTC. This translates into CASSYLGRHNYGYTF.

The gene calls are TRBV7-9 and TRBJ2-3; 8 bases fit TRBD1. From germline, CDR1 is SEHNR and CDR2 FQNEAQ (reference sequence). CDR3 length equals 16 residues. The V segment lost 5 bases and the J segment 1 base; nucleotides outside the gene matches: 8. The CDR3 region has the DNA TGTGCCAGCAGCCCCCCCGGACAGGGCCGCACAGATACGCAGTATTTT. It is translated as CASSPPGQGRTDTQYF.

This chain links TRBV19 with TRBJ2-2; 7 nucleotides match TRBD1. Looked up from germline, CDR1 is LNHDA and CDR2 is SQIVND (reference sequence). The CDR3 is 16 residues long. With 3 bases clipped from V and 1 base from J, the junction kept 5 bases outside the gene matches. CDR3 coding DNA: TGTGCCAGTAGTATGGTTGGGACAGAGAACACCGGGGAGCTGTTTTTT. Amino acids: CASSMVGTENTGELFF.

The chain recombines TRBV7-9 with TRBJ1-2; D gene unclear. Germline V lookup: CDR1 SEHNR, CDR2 FQNEAQ (reference sequence). The CDR3 runs to 11 residues. CDR3: CASEINYGYTF. DNA of the CDR3: TGTGCTTCGGAGATAAACTATGGCTACACCTTC. Supplemented by reference TRBV7-9 and TRBJ1-2, the full variable domain reads DTGVSQNPRHKITKRGQNVTFRCDPISEHNRLYWYRQTLGQGPEFLTYFQNEAQLEKSRLLSDRFSAERPKGSFSTLEIQRTEQGDSAMYLCASEINYGYTFGSGTRLTVV.

This clone was detected once. The V call is TRBV9, the J call TRBJ2-3; 10 positions match TRBD2. Germline CDR1 and CDR2: SGDLS and YYNGEE. J lost 3 bases, V lost 4 bases, and 8 bases had no gene match. CDR3 length equals 16 residues. The CDR3 DNA reads as TGTGCCAGCAGCCCAGTGAGCGGGGGGGAGACAGATACGCAGTATTTT. It encodes CASSPVSGGETDTQYF. Filled out from reference TRBV9 and TRBJ2-3, the complete variable domain reads DSGVTQTPKHLITATGQRVTLRCSPRSGDLSVYWYQQSLDQGLQFLIQYYNGEERAKGNILERFSAQQFPDLHSELNLSSLELGDSALYFCASSPVSGGETDTQYFGPGTRLTVL.

As for this clone: Germline and junction disagree at one end, which may indicate a read error. This sequence joins TRBV4-1 and TRBJ1-2, with D maybe TRBD1 (5 bases). CDR1 and CDR2 from the germline V gene are MGHRA and YSYEKL. The CDR3 spans 15 residues. This CDR3 reads CAGSQEEGAEYGYTF. Written as DNA, the CDR3 is TGCGCCGGCAGCCAAGAGGAAGGGGCAGAGTATGGCTACACCTTC.

CDR3 sequence: CASSKAATGENRTGELFF. In DNA, the CDR3 is TGTGCCAGCAGCAAAGCAGCGACAGGGGAAAATCGCACCGGGGAGCTGTTTTTT. The chain employs TRBV21-1 and TRBJ2-2; the table's TRBD1 call for D was not verified on the DNA. TRBV21-1 is designated a pseudogene. This CDR3 is built from 18 residues.

V usage is TRBV11-1 and J usage is TRBJ2-1; D ambiguous. Germline V lookup: CDR1 SGHAT, CDR2 FQDESV (reference sequence). There are 15 residues in the CDR3. Trimming left V 5 bases short and J 2 bases short, with 13 bases between. The CDR3 region is CASSQVPSTYNEQFF. CDR3 DNA sequence: TGTGCCAGCAGCCAGGTCCCCTCCACCTACAATGAGCAGTTCTTC.

This clone was seen just once. V usage is TRBV19 and J usage is TRBJ2-3, with 10 bases identical to TRBD2. This CDR3 is built from 15 residues. The V segment lost 7 bases and the J segment 4 bases; nucleotides outside the gene matches: 8. CDR1 is LNHDA, CDR2 SQIVND, per germline (reference sequence). The CDR3 DNA sequence: TGTGCCAGTACCGACAGCGGGGGGGCTGCAGATACGCAGTATTTT. This encodes CASTDSGGAADTQYF.

This chain joins TRBV6-6 and TRBJ2-7; TRBD1 aligns across 7 bases. The CDR3 is 16 residues long. The ends lost 0 bases at V and 5 bases at J; junction bases unmatched: 10. Germline V gives CDR1 MNHNY, CDR2 SVGAGI (reference sequence). CDR3 sequence reads: CASSYSRDSFSHEQYF. The CDR3 DNA reads TGTGCCAGCAGTTACTCCCGGGACAGCTTTTCTCACGAGCAGTACTTC.

This clone has a handful of counts. V is TRBV11-2 and J is TRBJ1-2, with TRBD1 identical over 8 bases. After removal of 5 bases from V and 3 bases from J, the junction contained 8 bases not matched to a gene. The CDR3 sequence is 15 residues long. CDR1 and CDR2 (germline): SGHAT, FQNNGV. In nucleotides, the CDR3 is TGTGCCAGCAGCGTAACGGACAGGGCGGACTATGGCTACACCTTC. Protein sequence: CASSVTDRADYGYTF.

The chain carries TRBV5-1 and TRBJ2-1; D not certain. Germline V gene lookup returns CDR1 SGHRS and CDR2 YFSETQ. This CDR3 contains 15 residues. Trimming removed 2 bases at V and 0 bases at J, with 9 bases between. In nucleotides, the CDR3 is TGCGCCAGCAGCTTACCTCTCAGCTCCTACAATGAGCAGTTCTTC. It specifies CASSLPLSSYNEQFF.

This chain uses TRBV19 with TRBJ2-7; a possible D gene is TRBD2 (7 bases). CDR3 size: 13 residues. Per the germline V gene, CDR1 is LNHDA and CDR2 is SQIVND (reference sequence). Trimming removed 7 bases from V and 4 bases from J, with 14 bases in between. The CDR3: CASKKGGPYEQYF. The DNA for the CDR3 is TGTGCCAGTAAGAAGGGGGGGCCGTACGAGCAGTACTTC.

The V gene is TRBV29-1, the J gene TRBJ1-1, with no clear D. CDR1 SQVTM and CDR2 ANQGSEA come from the germline V gene. The CDR3 totals 13 residues. V was pared by 3 bases and J by 4 bases, with 12 bases between. This chain's CDR3 is CSVDEGKLTEAFF. The CDR3 bases are TGCAGCGTTGATGAGGGTAAACTCACTGAAGCTTTCTTT.

The gene calls are TRBV24-1 and TRBJ2-3, with D possibly matching TRBD1 (6 bases). The CDR3 extends over 16 amino acids. Trimming cost V 3 bases and J 0 bases, with 12 bases left between them. In germline, CDR1 is KGHDR, CDR2 SFDVKD. The CDR3 nucleotides are TGTGCCACCAGTGATGCCCGGACAGCAAGCACAGATACGCAGTATTTT. Its translation is CATSDARTASTDTQYF.

The chain employs TRBV9 and TRBJ1-3; 9 bases map to TRBD1. The trim removed 3 bases at V and 3 bases at J, leaving 1 base unmatched. The CDR3 extends over 14 amino acids. Germline V gene sequence: CDR1 SGDLS, CDR2 YYNGEE. The CDR3 DNA follows: TGTGCCAGCAGCGAGACAGGGGGTGGAAACACCATATATTTT. Residues: CASSETGGGNTIYF.

This rearrangement joins TRBV20-1 to TRBJ1-2, with D perhaps TRBD1 (5 bases). This CDR3 has 10 residues. Trimming removed 5 bases at V and 4 bases at J, with 5 bases between. Germline loops: CDR1 DFQATT, CDR2 SNEGSKA (reference sequence). This CDR3 reads CSADSYGYTF. The CDR3 DNA reads as TGCAGTGCTGACAGCTATGGCTACACCTTC.

The rearrangement uses TRBV11-2 and TRBJ1-6; 12 bases align to TRBD1. This CDR3 has 19 amino acids. V shed 5 bases, J shed 9 bases, and the junction held 17 bases outside the gene matches. The germline gives CDR1 SGHAT, CDR2 FQNNGV. CDR3 protein: CASSLWLAGTGGLSSPLHF. The CDR3 coding sequence is TGTGCCAGCAGCCTATGGTTAGCCGGGACAGGGGGCTTAAGTTCACCCCTCCACTTT.